These 30 T cell receptor beta chains originate from one sample sequenced in a study of tissue T cells after allogeneic stem cell transplantation. Libraries were prepared by immunoSEQ multiplex PCR; TCRdb keeps only in-frame clonotypes and omits some of them. The table lists some 9,400 clones, roughly three fifths of them singletons, with around a fifth in the top ten. The sequences come from tissue from the jejunum, collected at autopsy. The receptors here all came from a female donor older than 55 with lung cancer.

The chain has TRBV6-2 or TRBV6-3 and TRBJ1-5; 11 bases fit TRBD1. CDR1 and CDR2 (germline): MNHEY, SVGEGT. With 8 bases clipped from V and 6 bases from J, the junction kept 6 bases outside the gene matches. There are 14 residues in the CDR3. The CDR3 sequence: CASRQDRGPQPQHF. The CDR3 bases are TGTGCCAGCCGCCAGGACAGGGGGCCTCAGCCCCAGCATTTT.

The chain employs TRBV10-3 and TRBJ2-3; 8 nucleotides line up with TRBD2. V lost 2 bases, J lost 2 bases, and 6 bases stayed unmatched. The CDR3 sequence is 16 residues long. From germline, CDR1 is ENHRY and CDR2 SYGVKD. The CDR3 region is CAISEAKTSVTDTQYF. The CDR3 DNA is TGTGCCATCAGTGAGGCCAAGACTAGCGTCACAGATACGCAGTATTTT.

The chain carries TRBV27 and TRBJ1-2, with unresolved D. Trimming took off 3 bases at V and 4 bases at J, with 15 bases between the two ends. Germline V gene lookup returns CDR1 MNHEY and CDR2 SMNVEV (reference sequence). This CDR3 is built from 15 residues. This CDR3 reads CASSFVEPYRYGYTF. The DNA for the CDR3 is TGTGCCAGCAGTTTTGTGGAGCCCTACCGCTATGGCTACACCTTC.

This rearrangement joins TRBV7-2 to TRBJ1-1; a weak D match, TRBD1 (5 bases). The CDR3 is 12 residues long. Germline V gene sequence: CDR1 SGHTA, CDR2 FQGNSA. V lost 4 bases, J lost 12 bases, and 15 bases lay in between. The chain's CDR3 is CASSSLGVVTFF. Here the CDR3 DNA reads TGTGCCAGCAGCTCGCTGGGGGTGGTAACTTTCTTT.

The chain joins TRBV12-3 or TRBV12-4 to TRBJ2-7; D is unresolved. This CDR3 has 11 residues. V lost 6 bases and J lost 2, with 5 bases in between. DNA of the CDR3: TGTGCCAGCAGCTCTACCTACGAGCAGTACTTC. Translating gives CASSSTYEQYF.

This clone showed up just a few times. V and J are TRBV27 and TRBJ2-2; D remains ambiguous. The CDR3 totals 18 residues. V was shortened by 5 bases and J by 0 bases, with 19 bases between the two germline ends. Germline assignment: CDR1 MNHEY and CDR2 SMNVEV (reference sequence). The DNA for the CDR3 is TGTGCCAGCAGTCAAGGAGCTTGGCGGAGCACGAACACCGGGGAGCTGTTTTTT. It translates to CASSQGAWRSTNTGELFF.

The chain employs TRBV6-6 and TRBJ2-7, with D maybe TRBD1 (6 bases). The CDR3 sequence is 14 residues long. Germline V gene data show CDR1 as MNHNY and CDR2 as SVGAGI (reference sequence). The V gene lost 8 bases and the J gene lost 4 bases, with 18 bases spanning the gap. The CDR3 coding sequence is TGTGCCAGCGGTAAGACGAGGACAGATTACGAGCAGTACTTC. This translates into CASGKTRTDYEQYF.

This clone has a single count. The chain recombines TRBV15 with TRBJ1-3, with a possible D match to TRBD1 (5 bases). Trimming cost V 4 bases and J 3 bases, with 13 bases left between them. Germline V gene data show CDR1 as LNHNV and CDR2 as YYDKDF (reference sequence). The CDR3 consists of 15 residues. CDR3 amino acids: CATSTDSNHGNTIYF. CDR3 in DNA: TGTGCCACCAGCACAGACAGCAATCATGGAAACACCATATATTTT.

The chain uses TRBV3-1 (or the pseudogene TRBV3-2) and TRBJ2-1; TRBD2 is a possible D gene (5 bases). V gave up 5 bases and J gave up 6 bases, with 8 bases separating them. Germline V gives CDR1 LGHDT, CDR2 YNNKEL (reference sequence). CDR3 length: 12 residues. This CDR3 is CASSKLGNEQFF. The CDR3 DNA sequence: TGTGCCAGCAGCAAACTAGGCAATGAGCAGTTCTTC.

Written as DNA, the CDR3 is TGTGCCAGCAGTTTTGGGGACCCGACAGGGGGCACTGAAGCTTTCTTT. Protein product: CASSFGDPTGGTEAFF. The chain recombines TRBV27 with TRBJ1-1; 9 bases are shared with TRBD1. The germline gives CDR1 MNHEY, CDR2 SMNVEV (reference sequence). This CDR3 is 16 amino acids long. The ends lost 3 bases at V and 4 bases at J; junction bases unmatched: 9.

By frequency in the sample, this clone is medium-sized (0.01 to 0.1%). This chain uses TRBV24-1 with TRBJ2-7, with TRBD1 matching 9 bases. Germline trimming cut 6 bases from V and 0 bases from J; bases unmatched to any gene: 11. The CDR3 contains 17 residues. Germline V gives CDR1 KGHDR, CDR2 SFDVKD. The CDR3 DNA follows: TGTGCCACCAGTCGCTCCGGGACAGGGACCAGCTCCTACGAGCAGTACTTC. It yields the protein CATSRSGTGTSSYEQYF.

The J gene is TRBJ2-5, the V gene TRBV18; perhaps TRBD2 as D (6 bases). This CDR3 has 15 residues. The germline V gene has CDR1 KGHSH and CDR2 LQKENI. V dropped 6 bases and J dropped 4 bases, with 18 bases sitting between them. CDR3: CASSRDGKLAETQYF. For the CDR3, the DNA is TGTGCCAGCTCGCGGGACGGCAAACTAGCAGAGACCCAGTACTTC.

The V gene is TRBV6-5, the J gene TRBJ2-1; D perhaps matches TRBD1 (5 bases). Trimming cost V 2 bases and J 2 bases, with 10 bases left between them. There are 15 residues in the CDR3. The germline gives CDR1 MNHEY, CDR2 SVGAGI. Written as DNA, the CDR3 is TGTGCCAGCAGTTACAGTCAGGGTACCTACAATGAGCAGTTCTTC. This gives the protein CASSYSQGTYNEQFF.

The V gene is TRBV2, the J gene TRBJ1-5; possible D gene TRBD1, 5 bases. CDR3 length: 17 residues. Germline assignment: CDR1 SNHLY and CDR2 FYNNEI. The V end was cut by 3 bases, the J end by 2 bases, with 17 bases between. In DNA form, the CDR3 reads TGTGCCAGCAGTGAGTGGGGGGTAGATGGGGGCAATCAGCCCCAGCATTTT. This codes for CASSEWGVDGGNQPQHF.

The V and J genes are TRBV6-5 and TRBJ2-7, with D maybe TRBD2 (6 bases). Germline CDR1 MNHEY, CDR2 SVGAGI. Trimming took 8 bases from V and 3 from J, leaving 14 bases between them. This CDR3 has 13 residues. The CDR3 here is CASRGLGGYEQYF. The DNA for the CDR3 is TGTGCCAGCCGGGGGTTGGGGGGCTACGAGCAGTACTTC.

The chain employs TRBV3-1 (or the pseudogene TRBV3-2) and TRBJ1-1, with D tentatively TRBD1 (6 bases). This CDR3 has 15 residues. Between the trimmed V and J ends, which lost 4 bases and 6 bases, there was a span of 18 bases. CDR1 and CDR2 (germline): LGHDT, YNNKEL (reference sequence). CDR3 nucleotide sequence: TGTGCCAGCAGCCTAAACCACAAAGGGGGACCTGAAGCTTTCTTT. This encodes CASSLNHKGGPEAFF.

This sequence joins TRBV19 and TRBJ2-3; unclear D gene. CDR1 and CDR2 (germline): LNHDA, SQIVND (reference sequence). V lost 8 bases, J lost 3 bases, and 12 bases lay in between. The CDR3 is made up of 13 amino acids. The DNA for the CDR3 is TGTGCCAGTTCCCCCAAGGGTACAGATACGCAGTATTTT. Translation gives CASSPKGTDTQYF.

The chain employs TRBV3-1 (or the pseudogene TRBV3-2) and TRBJ2-1; 9 bases line up with TRBD2. With 2 bases clipped from V and 4 bases from J, the junction kept 9 bases outside the gene matches. Germline CDR1 LGHDT, CDR2 YNNKEL (reference sequence). CDR3 length: 17 amino acids. CDR3 nucleotide sequence: TGTGCCAGCAGCCAACGCCCTTTGACTAGCGGATACAATGAGCAGTTCTTC. Translation gives CASSQRPLTSGYNEQFF.

The chain uses TRBV5-1 and TRBJ2-5, with TRBD1 matching 7 bases. CDR3 length: 16 amino acids. V was clipped by 4 bases and J by 3 bases; unmatched bases: 12. CDR1 SGHRS and CDR2 YFSETQ come from the germline V gene. The CDR3 coding sequence is TGCGCCAGCAGCCCCAGAGGGGGCGCACCAGAAGAGACCCAGTACTTC. It codes for CASSPRGGAPEETQYF. Based on the CDR3 plus reference TRBV5-1 and TRBJ2-5, the full variable domain is KAGVTQTPRYLIKTRGQQVTLSCSPISGHRSVSWYQQTPGQGLQFLFEYFSETQRNKGNFPGRFSGRQFSNSRSEMNVSTLELGDSALYLCASSPRGGAPEETQYFGPGTRLLVL.

The chain uses TRBV4-1 and TRBJ2-3; 8 bases agree with TRBD1. CDR3 size: 18 residues. CDR1 is MGHRA and CDR2 is YSYEKL in the germline V gene. The V gene end was trimmed by 1 base and the J gene end by 4 bases; junction bases not matched to a gene: 13. The CDR3 loop reads CASSQGSLTGAFADTQYF. The CDR3 coding sequence is TGCGCCAGCAGCCAAGGATCACTGACAGGGGCTTTCGCAGATACGCAGTATTTT.

By share, this clone counts as large. The chain combines TRBV7-2 with TRBJ1-2; TRBD1 agrees at 12 bases. This CDR3 spans 14 amino acids. In germline, CDR1 is SGHTA, CDR2 FQGNSA. V trimming: 5 bases; J trimming: 7 bases; junction bases outside the gene matches: 5. CDR3 DNA sequence: TGTGCCAGCAGCCCGGGACAGGGGGCGGGTGGCTACACCTTC. It is translated as CASSPGQGAGGYTF.

The V gene is TRBV30, the J gene TRBJ2-4; TRBD1 matches at 7 bases. This CDR3 is built from 18 residues. The germline V gene has CDR1 GTSNPN and CDR2 SVGIG (reference sequence). Germline trimming cut 3 bases from V and 5 bases from J; bases unmatched to any gene: 19. The DNA of the CDR3 is TGTGCCTGGAGAACCCCCCCCCGACAGGGCGTTTATGAAAACATTCAGTACTTC. Its translation: CAWRTPPRQGVYENIQYF.

This sequence joins TRBV6-2 or TRBV6-3 and TRBJ2-1, with D possibly being TRBD1 (6 bases). V was cut by 5 bases and J by 0 bases, with 8 bases left in between. This CDR3 comprises 14 residues. The germline CDR1 and CDR2 sequences are MNHEY and SVGEGT. In nucleotides, the CDR3 is TGTGCCAGCAGTCCCAGGGGCTCCTACAATGAGCAGTTCTTC. Translated, it gives CASSPRGSYNEQFF.

This chain connects TRBV6-2 or TRBV6-3 to TRBJ1-2; 12 bases are shared with TRBD1. V lost 6 bases to trimming and J lost 4 bases; unmatched junction nucleotides: 12. CDR3 length: 17 residues. The germline CDR1 and CDR2 sequences are MNHEY and SVGEGT. The CDR3, as DNA: TGTGCCAGCAGCACCGGGACAGGGGGCGCGGGGTCCTATGGCTACACCTTC. Translating gives CASSTGTGGAGSYGYTF.

The chain links TRBV30 to TRBJ1-2, with a tentative D call TRBD1 (6 bases). The length of the CDR3 is 15 residues. Between the trimmed V and J ends, which lost 0 bases and 0 bases, there was a span of 11 bases. From germline, CDR1 is GTSNPN and CDR2 SVGIG (reference sequence). CDR3 nucleotides: TGTGCCTGGAGTGTCTGGAGGGGGGCTAACTATGGCTACACCTTC. Translating it yields CAWSVWRGANYGYTF.

This sequence joins TRBV30 and TRBJ1-2; maybe TRBD1 (5 bases). The CDR3 length is 13 residues. Trimming took off 0 bases at V and 6 bases at J, with 11 bases between the two ends. From germline, CDR1 is GTSNPN and CDR2 SVGIG (reference sequence). The CDR3 DNA reads TGTGCCTGGAGTGTGGGGCAGGGTAATGGCTACACCTTC. This encodes CAWSVGQGNGYTF.

Sample share makes this clone large. This rearrangement joins TRBV7-8 to TRBJ1-1, with a weak D call TRBD1 (5 bases). Per the germline V gene, CDR1 is SGHVS and CDR2 is FQNEAQ. CDR3 length: 16 residues. Trimming removed 2 bases at V and 3 bases at J, with 16 bases between. The DNA of the CDR3 is TGTGCCAGCAGCTTATTCGGTCAGGGCGTGGACACTGAAGCTTTCTTT. Its protein product is CASSLFGQGVDTEAFF.

The chain employs TRBV2 and TRBJ2-1, with 9 bases fitting TRBD2. Unmatched junction bases numbered 8, after V lost 6 bases and J lost 2 bases. CDR1 SNHLY and CDR2 FYNNEI come from the germline V gene. The CDR3 covers 16 residues. CDR3 in amino acids: CASSATSSGTYNEQFF. CDR3 DNA sequence: TGTGCCAGCAGCGCGACGTCTAGCGGGACCTACAATGAGCAGTTCTTC.

This chain joins TRBV27 and TRBJ2-1, with 8 positions matching TRBD2. Losses at the gene ends were 7 bases for V and 6 bases for J; bases not matched to a gene: 11. Germline V CDR1 and CDR2: MNHEY, SMNVEV (reference sequence). The CDR3 contains 15 residues. The chain's CDR3 is CASTAGTRLLNEQFF. CDR3 nucleotide sequence: TGTGCCAGCACCGCCGGGACTAGACTTCTCAATGAGCAGTTCTTC.

This clone turned up a few times. The chain has TRBV5-1 and TRBJ2-5, with D possibly TRBD2 on 7 matching bases. V lost 4 bases and J lost 5, with 24 bases in between. The CDR3 runs to 17 residues. The germline CDR1 and CDR2 sequences are SGHRS and YFSETQ. The CDR3 nucleotides read TGCGCCAGCAGCAGGTCGACTGCGCGGGGGCAAGGGGAGACCCAGTACTTC. Amino acid sequence: CASSRSTARGQGETQYF.